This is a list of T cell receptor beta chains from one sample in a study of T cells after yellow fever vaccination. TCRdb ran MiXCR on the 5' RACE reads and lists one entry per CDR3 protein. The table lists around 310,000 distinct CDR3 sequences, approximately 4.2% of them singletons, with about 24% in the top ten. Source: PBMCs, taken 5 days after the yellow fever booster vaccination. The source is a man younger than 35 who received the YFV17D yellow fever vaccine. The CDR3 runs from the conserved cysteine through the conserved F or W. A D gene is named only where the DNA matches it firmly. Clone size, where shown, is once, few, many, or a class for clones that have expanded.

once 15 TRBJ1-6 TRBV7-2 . TGTGCCAGCAGCTTTCCCAGACAGTTACGCACACCCCTCCACTTT CASSFPRQLRTPLHF
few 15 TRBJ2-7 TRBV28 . TGTGCCAGCAGCCCTAGGCAGGGGGGGACCTACGAGCAGTACTTC CASSPRQGGTYEQYF
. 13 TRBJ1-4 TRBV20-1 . TGCAGTGCTAGGCAGGCAACTAATGAAAAACTGTTTTTT CSARQATNEKLFF
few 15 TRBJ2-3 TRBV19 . TGTGCCAGTAGTCGTTCTCCACCTCGCACAGATACGCAGTATTTT CASSRSPPRTDTQYF
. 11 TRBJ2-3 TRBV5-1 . TGCGCCAGCAGCGACTCTTATACGCAGTATTTT CASSDSYTQYF
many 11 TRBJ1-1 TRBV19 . TGTGCCAGTTGGTTCGACGCTGAAGCTTTCTTT CASWFDAEAFF
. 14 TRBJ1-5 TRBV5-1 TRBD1 TGCGCCAGCAGCGAGGGGACAGCTAATCAGCCCCAGCATTTT CASSEGTANQPQHF
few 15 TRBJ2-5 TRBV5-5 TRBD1 TGTGCCAGCAGCCTTTGGGGCAGGGGGCATGAGACCCAGTACTTC CASSLWGRGHETQYF
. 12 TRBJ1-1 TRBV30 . TGTGCCTGGAGTATTTCGAACACTGAAGCTTTCTTT CAWSISNTEAFF
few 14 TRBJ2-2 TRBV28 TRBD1 TGTGCCAGCTGTCGAGGGGGCTTCCCCGGGGAGCTGTTTTTT CASCRGGFPGELFF
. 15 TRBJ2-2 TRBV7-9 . TGTGCCAGCAGCTTAGTCGGGGCAATCGGCGGGGAGCTGTTTTTT CASSLVGAIGGELFF
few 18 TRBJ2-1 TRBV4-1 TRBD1 TGCGCCAGCAGCCAAGAGGCCGGCAGGGGGCGCGATGGCAATGAGCAGTTCTTC CASSQEAGRGRDGNEQFF
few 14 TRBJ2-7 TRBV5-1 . TGCGCCAGCAGCTTTAGAGACAACACCTACGAGCAGTACTTC CASSFRDNTYEQYF
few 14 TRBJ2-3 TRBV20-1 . TGCAGTGCTGCGGCACGCACGAGTGGGGATACGCAGTATTTT CSAAARTSGDTQYF
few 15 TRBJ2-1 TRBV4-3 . TGCGCCAGCAGCCTGGGGGAAGGGAAGGACAATGAGCAGTTCTTC CASSLGEGKDNEQFF
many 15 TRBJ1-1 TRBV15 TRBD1 TGTGCCACCAGCGACCCCACAGGGGTGGCGACTGAAGCTTTCTTT CATSDPTGVATEAFF
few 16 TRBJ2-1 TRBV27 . TGTGCCAGCAGTTTGTTAGGGCTGAGCTCCTACAATGAGCAGTTCTTC CASSLLGLSSYNEQFF
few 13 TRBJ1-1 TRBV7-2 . TGTGCCAGCAGCACAGATATCGGAACTGAAGCTTTCTTT CASSTDIGTEAFF
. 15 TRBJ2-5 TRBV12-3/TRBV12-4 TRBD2 TGTGCCAGCAGTTTCGGTCTAGCGGGGGTTAAGACCCAGTACTTC CASSFGLAGVKTQYF
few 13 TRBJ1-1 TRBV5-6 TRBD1 TGTGCCAGCAGCTGGGACAGGGGAACTGAAGCTTTCTTT CASSWDRGTEAFF
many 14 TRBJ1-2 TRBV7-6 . TGTGCCAGCAGCTTAGCACAGGCAGACTATGGCTACACCTTC CASSLAQADYGYTF
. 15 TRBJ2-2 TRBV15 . TGTGCCACCAGCGAGGGTGGAGGGCGCACCGGGGAGCTGTTTTTT CATSEGGGRTGELFF
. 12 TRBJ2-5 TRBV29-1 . TGCAGCGGCGAGGCTATCCAAGAGACCCAGTACTTC CSGEAIQETQYF
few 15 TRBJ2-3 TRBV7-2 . TGTGCCAGCAGCTTAGTAGGACGGGGGACAGATACGCAGTATTTT CASSLVGRGTDTQYF
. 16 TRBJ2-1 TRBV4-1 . TGCGCCAGCAGCCAAGCTAGATGGTTGTGGGGGAATGAGCAGTTCTTC CASSQARWLWGNEQFF
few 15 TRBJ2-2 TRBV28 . TGTGCCAGCAGTTTCGGCGGAACAGTGACCGGGGAGCTGTTTTTT CASSFGGTVTGELFF
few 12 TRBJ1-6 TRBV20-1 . TGCAGTGCTCCCCAGGGTAATTCACCCCTCCACTTT CSAPQGNSPLHF
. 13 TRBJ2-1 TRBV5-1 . TGCGCCAGCAGCACGCGGGGCTACAATGAGCAGTTCTTC CASSTRGYNEQFF
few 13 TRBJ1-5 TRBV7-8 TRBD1 TGTGCCAGCAGCCGCCATCGGACAGGGACGGAGCATTTT CASSRHRTGTEHF
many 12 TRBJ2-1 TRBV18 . TGTGCCAGCTCACCACCCAGCCATGAGCAGTTCTTC CASSPPSHEQFF
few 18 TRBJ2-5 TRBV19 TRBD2 TGTGCCACTAGTAGGGGACTAGCGGGCGCCGGCGATCAAGAGACCCAGTACTTC CATSRGLAGAGDQETQYF
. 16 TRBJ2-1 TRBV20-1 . TGCAGTGCTTCCGTCCCAGCGGGCCCCCGGTACAATGAGCAGTTCTTC CSASVPAGPRYNEQFF
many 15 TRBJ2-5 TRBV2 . TGTGCCAGCAGTGAACTCAACCGCCAAAGCGGGACCCAGTACTTC CASSELNRQSGTQYF
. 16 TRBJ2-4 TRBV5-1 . TGCGCCAGCAGCTTGGCCCCAGACACGGCCAAAAACATTCAGTACTTC CASSLAPDTAKNIQYF
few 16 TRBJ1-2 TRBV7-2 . TGTGCCAGCAGCTTAGAGTGGCGGGCCCCCAATTTTGGCTACACCTTC CASSLEWRAPNFGYTF
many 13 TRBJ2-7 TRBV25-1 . TGTGCCAGCAGTGGTCACAGTACGTACGAGCAGTACTTC CASSGHSTYEQYF
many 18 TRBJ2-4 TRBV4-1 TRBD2 TGCGCCAGCAGCCAAGAAGCCCGGCGGGGGGTGGCCAAAAACATTCAGTACTTC CASSQEARRGVAKNIQYF
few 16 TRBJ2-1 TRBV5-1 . TGCGCCAGCAGCTTGGGGGACCGTAGCTCCTACAATGAGCAGTTCTTC CASSLGDRSSYNEQFF
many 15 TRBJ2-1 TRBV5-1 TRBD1 TGCGCCAGCAGCTTGGCCGGTGGACAGGTAGTTGAGCAGTTCTTC CASSLAGGQVVEQFF
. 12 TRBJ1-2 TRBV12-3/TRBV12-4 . TGTGCCAGCAGTTTTGGTATCTATGGCTACACCTTC CASSFGIYGYTF
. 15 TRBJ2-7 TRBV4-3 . TGCGCCAGCAGCCAAGACTATCGACAAACTTACGAGCAGTACTTC CASSQDYRQTYEQYF
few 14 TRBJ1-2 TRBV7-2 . TGTGCCAGCAGCAACAAAACAGGGCGGGGAGGCTACACCTTC CASSNKTGRGGYTF
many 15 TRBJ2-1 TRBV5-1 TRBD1 TGCGCCAGCAGCTCCGGGACAGGGGGTCCGGATGAGCAGTTCTTC CASSSGTGGPDEQFF